The rows below give T cell receptor beta chains drawn from one sample of a study of T cell responses to AZD1222 COVID-19 vaccine. Assay used: immunoSEQ multiplex PCR; TCRdb lists only in-frame clones, some missing. The sample has over 100,000 clones, roughly 90% seen once. Source: peripheral blood, taken on day 0 of AZD1222 vaccination. All receptors come from an adult in good health. Each CDR3 is given without its conserved first and last residue. Size is omitted from some rows. Given values are once, few, many or a class for expanded clones.

j_call | clone_size | v_call | cdr3_aa
TRBJ1-2 | NA | TRBV10-3 | ATRGQERNYGYT
TRBJ1-2 | NA | TRBV18 | ASSPGLYGYT
TRBJ1-1 | once | TRBV16 | ASSQSWRDTEAF
TRBJ2-1 | NA | TRBV19 | ASSIDLASGNYNEQF
TRBJ2-5 | NA | TRBV11-3 | ASSSGYQETQY
TRBJ1-1 | NA | TRBV7-2 | ASSPFSTEAF
TRBJ2-3 | many | TRBV4-2 | ASSQEAPPRVDTQY
TRBJ2-3 | NA | TRBV5-4 | ASSLASSGYTDTQY
TRBJ2-1 | NA | TRBV7-3 | ASSVAGLAGVVNEQF
TRBJ2-1 | NA | TRBV20-1 | SASSRDTSYNEQF
TRBJ2-3 | NA | TRBV9 | ASSEGGSGAPTDTQY
TRBJ1-2 | few | TRBV5-8 | ASSLGQGIDAYGYT
TRBJ1-5 | NA | TRBV7-3 | ASSRKGGNQPQH
TRBJ1-4 | once | TRBV7-2 | ASSFDRPSRNEKLF
TRBJ1-6 | NA | TRBV5-6 | ASSPRAWGPSPLH
TRBJ2-3 | NA | TRBV13 | ASSLGGLGDFTQY
TRBJ2-3 | NA | TRBV7-7 | ASSSGQATDTQY